This record covers a single T cell receptor (beta chain). Antigen specificity is unknown. In germline, CDR1 is SGHAT, CDR2 FQNNGV. The V gene lost 6 bases and the J gene lost 7 bases, with 18 bases spanning the gap. CDR3 length equals 14 residues. Profiled with immunoSEQ multiplex PCR; TCRdb holds only in-frame clones, not every one. Among around 91,000 clones listed, 87% were seen once. The sample originates from a study of T cells in localized non-small cell lung cancer. Study-level findings and limits: The study sequenced only one region of the tumor. As a result, intratumor heterogeneity could not be excluded and remains possible. Density of T cells in blood, when higher, went with longer overall survival. T cell clonality was highest in uninvolved adjacent lung, above tumor.

V is TRBV11-2 and J is TRBJ1-2; TRBD1 is a possible D gene (5 bases). Sequenced here: peripheral blood, sampled before any cancer treatment. This TCR derives from a man aged 35 to 69 with stage I squamous cell lung carcinoma. The CDR3 here is CASRATLQGIGYTF. CDR3 DNA: TGTGCCAGCAGAGCAACCCTCCAGGGTATTGGCTACACCTTC.